This record covers a single T cell receptor (beta chain). Its antigen is not identified. This entry is derived from a study of T cells in localized non-small cell lung cancer. The protocol was immunoSEQ multiplex PCR, while the TCRdb copy is restricted to in-frame clones and leaves out a portion. Seen here are 25,000 to 40,000 clones, about 80% observed once, and the top ten hold approximately 33%. The CDR3 has 13 residues. Between the trimmed V and J ends, which lost 7 bases and 0 bases, there was a span of 9 bases. The germline V gene has CDR1 SNHLY and CDR2 FYNNEI. Broader study findings: A median approximately 61 of the top 100 tumor clones appeared in adjacent lung. Uninvolved neighboring lung showed the greatest T cell clonality, exceeding tumor.

Sequences were derived from peripheral blood, sampled before any cancer treatment. The clonotype originates from a male donor at least 60 years old with stage II squamous cell lung carcinoma. This rearrangement joins TRBV2 to TRBJ2-5; D unresolved. The CDR3 bases are TGTGCCAGCAAGGATGGAGACCAAGAGACCCAGTACTTC. It translates to CASKDGDQETQYF.